The rows below give T cell receptor beta chains drawn from one sample of a study of blood T cell repertoires in COVID-19. Method: immunoSEQ multiplex PCR; TCRdb's copy keeps in-frame clones and lacks some. The data hold some 140,000 clones, with 70% to 80% observed a single time. The sample was peripheral blood. These receptors all come from a woman aged 65 to 85 with COVID-19, enrolled during active disease. CDR3s include the opening cysteine and the closing phenylalanine or tryptophan.

>TRBJ1-1|TRBV14
CASSQDIVGGRNTEAFF
>TRBJ1-4|TRBV6-5
CASSYTLSSEKLFF
>TRBJ1-5|TRBV25-1
CASSAGTGSQPQHF
>TRBJ2-7|TRBV20-1
CSASRGAGEQYF
>TRBJ1-2|TRBV19
CASSTPGQGASGYTF
>TRBJ2-1|TRBV11-2
CASSTTGGSYNEQFF
>TRBJ1-6|TRBV7-9
CASSFQTGWSPLHF
>TRBJ2-5|TRBV18
CASSPFGGQETQYF
>TRBJ1-2|TRBV7-9
CASRHRVNYGYTF
>TRBJ2-4|TRBV28
CASSLLGTGLGNIQYF
>TRBJ2-7|TRBV5-6
CASSLQPGGSYEQYF
>TRBJ2-4|TRBV5-4
CASSDKLAKNIQYF
>TRBJ2-5|TRBV5-6
CASSLLGRAQETQYF
>TRBJ1-2|TRBV19
CASSPGQGFYLNYGYTF
>TRBJ1-1|TRBV5-4
CASSKNGQTNTEAFF
>TRBJ1-2|TRBV28
CASSSLTGGDYGYTF
>TRBJ1-1|TRBV28
CASSAGGTEAFF
>TRBJ1-5|TRBV30
CAWSARDRVGQPQHF
>TRBJ2-5|TRBV4-1
CASSQEGAGRGETQYF
>TRBJ2-1|TRBV7-9
CASSYGQGEQFF
>TRBJ1-3|TRBV18
CASSPPTVGNTIYF
>TRBJ1-2|TRBV9
CASSVEPAPGGYTF
>TRBJ1-1|TRBV5-1
CASSRDRFSMNTEAFF
>TRBJ1-6|TRBV7-2
CASSFRDRSNSPLHF
>TRBJ2-2|TRBV5-4
CASSSGQNTGELFF
>TRBJ1-3|TRBV5-1
CASSPGQGVSGNTIYF
>TRBJ1-2|TRBV20-1
CSAHKYGYTF
>TRBJ1-2|TRBV25-1
CASSEWDRVLYTF
>TRBJ2-2|TRBV5-6
CASSLVSGGDTGELFF
>TRBJ1-1|TRBV5-4
CASSLGTDMATEAFF
>TRBJ2-5|TRBV18
CASSSSRTGQETQYF
>TRBJ1-2|TRBV5-4
CASGPGTTVNGYTF
>TRBJ1-3|TRBV30
CAWDIGGGGNTIYF
>TRBJ1-1|TRBV20-1
CSANFEGKAFF
>TRBJ1-5|TRBV6-5
CASKEGGDQPQHF
>TRBJ2-6|TRBV2
CASSLDSGPGANVLTF
>TRBJ1-1|TRBV27
CASRERDTEAFF
>TRBJ2-2|TRBV9
CASSVAQGPNTGELFF
>TRBJ2-1|TRBV11-2
CASSLDRQYEQFF
>TRBJ1-5|TRBV7-2
CASSPGGGSNQPQHF
>TRBJ1-6|TRBV10-2
CASSEPTGMGNSPLHF
>TRBJ1-5|TRBV4-2
CASSQVNPGNQPQHF
>TRBJ2-7|TRBV29-1
CSVEDPIPGLAGYYEQYF
>TRBJ1-6|TRBV28
CASSPGLSALHF
>TRBJ2-2|TRBV18
CASSPPGTGILGELFF
>TRBJ1-2|TRBV18
CASSPPGSPGYGYTF
>TRBJ2-3|TRBV19
CASSLAGGPRDTQYF
>TRBJ1-1|TRBV28
CASSLDLGVRNTEAFF